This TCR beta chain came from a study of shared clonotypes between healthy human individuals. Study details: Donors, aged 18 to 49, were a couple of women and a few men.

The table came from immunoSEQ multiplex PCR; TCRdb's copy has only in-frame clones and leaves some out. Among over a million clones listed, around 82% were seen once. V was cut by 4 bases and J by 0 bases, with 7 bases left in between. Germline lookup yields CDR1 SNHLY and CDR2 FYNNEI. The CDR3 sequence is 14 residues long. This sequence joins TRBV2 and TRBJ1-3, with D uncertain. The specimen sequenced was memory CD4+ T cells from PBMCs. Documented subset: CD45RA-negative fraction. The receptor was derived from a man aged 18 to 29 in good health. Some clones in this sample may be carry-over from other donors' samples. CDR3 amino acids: CASSVFPSGNTIYF. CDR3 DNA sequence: TGTGCCAGCAGTGTTTTCCCCTCTGGAAACACCATATATTTT. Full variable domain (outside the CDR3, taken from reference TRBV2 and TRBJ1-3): EPEVTQTPSHQVTQMGQEVILRCVPISNHLYFYWYRQILGQKVEFLVSFYNNEISEKSEIFDDQFSVERPDGSNFTLKIRSTKLEDSAMYFCASSVFPSGNTIYFGEGSWLTVV.